A single sample is the source of the 26 T cell receptor beta chains below, sequenced in a study of blood T cell repertoires in COVID-19. Clones were sequenced by immunoSEQ multiplex PCR, and TCRdb holds only the in-frame ones, with some missing. This table holds about 270,000 clones, about 89% found once. What was sequenced was peripheral blood. Receptors originate from a man aged 40-49 years with active or convalescent COVID-19.

The chain joins TRBV7-7 to TRBJ2-2, with a possible D match to TRBD1 (7 bases). Germline CDR1 reads SSHAT; CDR2 reads FNYEAQ (reference sequence). V was shortened by 4 bases and J by 4 bases, with 16 bases between the two germline ends. The CDR3 extends over 16 amino acids. CDR3 coding DNA: TGTGCCAGCAGCTCGGAGGGACAGTTGGGCACCGGGGAGCTGTTTTTT. Residues: CASSSEGQLGTGELFF.

This sequence joins TRBV30 and TRBJ2-7; D possibly corresponds to TRBD1 (6 bases). Germline values: CDR1 GTSNPN, CDR2 SVGIG (reference sequence). The germline V and J ends were trimmed by 4 bases and 1 base, with 17 bases remaining between them. The CDR3 sequence is 15 residues long. CDR3 sequence (DNA): TGTGCCTGGAAGGGGGACCGCGAGATTTCCTACGAGCAGTACTTC. Its protein is CAWKGDREISYEQYF.

V usage is TRBV19 and J usage is TRBJ2-7; TRBD1 is a possible D gene (7 bases). V was trimmed by 6 bases and J by 0 bases, leaving 9 bases between them. CDR3 length equals 13 residues. Germline V gene lookup returns CDR1 LNHDA and CDR2 SQIVND (reference sequence). The CDR3 DNA follows: TGTGCCAGTAGGCGGGACAGCTCCTACGAGCAGTACTTC. Amino acid sequence: CASRRDSSYEQYF.

The chain has TRBV29-1 and TRBJ2-5; 8 bases map to TRBD1. V trimming: 0 bases; J trimming: 2 bases; junction bases outside the gene matches: 5. CDR1 is SQVTM and CDR2 is ANQGSEA in the germline V gene. This CDR3 has 15 amino acids. CDR3 in DNA: TGCAGCGTTGAAGACAGGGGGCGATATCAAGAGACCCAGTACTTC. This codes for CSVEDRGRYQETQYF.

V is TRBV19 and J is TRBJ1-1; D remains unclear. Deletions cut 1 base from V and 0 bases from J, with 9 bases between. CDR1 and CDR2 from the germline V gene are LNHDA and SQIVND (reference sequence). The CDR3 runs to 15 residues. CDR3: CASSIVAVMNTEAFF. CDR3 DNA sequence: TGTGCCAGTAGTATAGTTGCAGTTATGAACACTGAAGCTTTCTTT.

The rearrangement uses TRBV19 and TRBJ2-7; 9 nucleotides line up with TRBD2. Germline CDR1 LNHDA, CDR2 SQIVND (reference sequence). CDR3 length equals 14 residues. The ends lost 3 bases at V and 5 bases at J; junction bases unmatched: 5. CDR3 DNA: TGTGCCAGTAGTATTGGGACTAGCCGAGACGAGCAGTACTTC. This translates into CASSIGTSRDEQYF.

Comments on this clone: Other DNA sequences within the sample encode an identical CDR3. As DNA, the CDR3 is TGTGCCAGCAGTTTCGGTACCTACGAGCAGTACTTC. It translates to CASSFGTYEQYF. The rearrangement uses TRBV12-3 or TRBV12-4 and TRBJ2-7, with unresolved D. The CDR3 has 12 amino acids. Trimming stripped 3 bases from V and 2 bases from J, with 5 bases between.

This clone was seen only a few times. The chain joins TRBV2 to TRBJ2-3; D perhaps matches TRBD2 (5 bases). The V gene's germline CDR1 is SNHLY and CDR2 FYNNEI. Trimming cost V 4 bases and J 7 bases, with 24 bases left between them. CDR3 size: 17 residues. The CDR3 here is CASSGPPAGLQSYTQYF. The CDR3 bases are TGTGCCAGCAGTGGCCCCCCGGCAGGACTGCAGTCTTATACGCAGTATTTT.

The chain combines TRBV5-4 with TRBJ2-7; tentatively, D is TRBD1 (6 bases). Per germline, CDR1 SGHNT and CDR2 YYREEE (reference sequence). This CDR3 region has 15 residues. V lost 1 base, J lost 3 bases, and 14 bases lay in between. The CDR3 reads CASSLSQGRSYEQYF. The CDR3 region has the DNA TGTGCCAGCAGCTTGTCGCAGGGGCGAAGCTACGAGCAGTACTTC.

This clone came up once. The CDR3 loop is CASSFPAGAYEQYF. CDR3 nucleotides: TGCGCCAGCAGCTTCCCAGCGGGAGCCTACGAGCAGTACTTC. The chain is built from TRBV5-1 and TRBJ2-7; 8 nucleotides line up with TRBD2. Trimming at V came to 2 bases and at J to 2 bases, leaving 3 bases not matched to a gene. Germline V gives CDR1 SGHRS, CDR2 YFSETQ. The CDR3 runs to 14 residues.

The rearrangement joins TRBV9 to TRBJ1-3; D ambiguous. Germline assignment: CDR1 SGDLS and CDR2 YYNGEE. The ends were cut back, 3 bases at V and 0 bases at J, with 10 bases in the middle. The CDR3 totals 15 residues. CDR3: CASSAEGGSGNTIYF. The CDR3, as DNA: TGTGCCAGCAGCGCAGAAGGAGGCTCTGGAAACACCATATATTTT.

The chain carries TRBV5-1 and TRBJ2-5; 8 positions match TRBD2. The CDR3 is 14 amino acids. Germline loops: CDR1 SGHRS, CDR2 YFSETQ. The J segment lost 1 base and the V segment lost 4 bases, leaving 3 bases of the junction unmatched. The CDR3 DNA sequence: TGCGCCAGCAGCCGTAGCGGGGTCCAAGAGACCCAGTACTTC. As protein: CASSRSGVQETQYF.

CDR3 coding DNA: TGTGCCAGCAGCCTAAGCGAAAGTCTCACTAGTTTTGTCGACGAGCAGTACTTC. The encoded protein is CASSLSESLTSFVDEQYF. This chain connects TRBV7-9 to TRBJ2-7; the D gene is possibly TRBD2 (5 bases). In germline, CDR1 is SEHNR, CDR2 FQNEAQ (reference sequence). V lost 5 bases, J lost 5 bases, and 28 bases lay in between. The CDR3 runs to 18 residues.

V and J are TRBV7-3 and TRBJ2-5; D not resolved. Looked up from germline, CDR1 is SGHTA and CDR2 is FQGTGA. V was cut by 0 bases and J by 1 base, with 3 bases left in between. The CDR3 has 13 amino acids. The CDR3 sequence is CASSLTAQETQYF. CDR3 in DNA: TGTGCCAGCAGCTTAACAGCCCAAGAGACCCAGTACTTC. The full variable domain, completed using reference TRBV7-3 and TRBJ2-5, is GAGVSQTPSNKVTEKGKYVELRCDPISGHTALYWYRQSLGQGPEFLIYFQGTGAADDSGLPNDRFFAVRPEGSVSTLKIQRTERGDSAVYLCASSLTAQETQYFGPGTRLLVL.

The CDR3 reads CATSDVSGTVWNEQFF. CDR3 DNA sequence: TGTGCCACCAGTGATGTAAGCGGGACCGTGTGGAATGAGCAGTTCTTC. The chain joins TRBV24-1 to TRBJ2-1; 7 nucleotides match TRBD2. This CDR3 spans 16 amino acids. Germline CDR1 reads KGHDR; CDR2 reads SFDVKD. The V gene end was trimmed by 3 bases and the J gene end by 7 bases; junction bases not matched to a gene: 11.

The chain recombines TRBV4-1 with TRBJ1-4, with D possibly being TRBD1 (5 bases). Germline V gene sequence: CDR1 MGHRA, CDR2 YSYEKL. Trimming pared 4 bases from V and 8 bases from J, leaving 17 bases between. The CDR3 covers 15 residues. CDR3 region: CASSPSGQQTEKLFF. The CDR3 DNA reads TGCGCCAGCAGCCCATCAGGGCAACAAACCGAAAAACTGTTTTTT.

V gene TRBV5-1 combines with J gene TRBJ1-2; no definite D call. The germline gives CDR1 SGHRS, CDR2 YFSETQ. The V end lost 0 bases, the J end lost 1 base, and 4 bases lay between the germline ends. CDR3 length: 13 amino acids. CDR3 amino acids: CASSLDINYGYTF. The CDR3 DNA reads TGCGCCAGCAGCTTGGATATTAACTATGGCTACACCTTC. The full variable domain, with the rest looked up from reference TRBV5-1 and TRBJ1-2, is KAGVTQTPRYLIKTRGQQVTLSCSPISGHRSVSWYQQTPGQGLQFLFEYFSETQRNKGNFPGRFSGRQFSNSRSEMNVSTLELGDSALYLCASSLDINYGYTFGSGTRLTVV.

J is TRBJ1-6 and V is TRBV20-1, with no clear D. The CDR3 totals 13 residues. CDR1 DFQATT and CDR2 SNEGSKA come from the germline V gene (reference sequence). Trimming removed 3 bases at V and 8 bases at J, with 11 bases between. The CDR3 loop reads CSASKGVDSPLHF. The CDR3, as DNA: TGCAGTGCTAGTAAGGGAGTGGATTCACCCCTCCACTTT.

This chain connects TRBV6-5 to TRBJ2-5; D is perhaps TRBD1 (6 bases). V was trimmed by 10 bases and J by 5 bases, leaving 17 bases between them. The CDR3 is 13 residues long. Per germline, CDR1 MNHEY and CDR2 SVGAGI. CDR3 DNA: TGTGCCACCCAATACAGGGTCAGGGAGACCCAGTACTTC. This gives the protein CATQYRVRETQYF.

This clone has ten or more counts. The rearrangement links TRBV7-6 to TRBJ2-3; possible D gene TRBD2, 6 bases. CDR1 is SGHVS and CDR2 is FNYEAQ in the germline V gene. The CDR3 is made up of 14 amino acids. V lost 10 bases and J 1 base, leaving 15 bases between the germline ends. CDR3 sequence: CATTRGGGTDTQYF. The CDR3, as DNA: TGTGCCACAACTCGTGGCGGGGGCACAGATACGCAGTATTTT.

This clone showed up just once. CDR3 in amino acids: CASSSMGDEAFF. The CDR3 DNA sequence: TGTGCCAGCAGCTCCATGGGAGACGAAGCTTTCTTT. The chain couples TRBV11-2 to TRBJ1-1; D not certain. CDR1 and CDR2 (germline): SGHAT, FQNNGV. This CDR3 spans 12 amino acids. Deletions cut 4 bases from V and 8 bases from J, with 11 bases between. Looking up the rest from reference TRBV11-2 and TRBJ1-1 gives the full variable domain: EAGVAQSPRYKIIEKRQSVAFWCNPISGHATLYWYQQILGQGPKLLIQFQNNGVVDDSQLPKDRFSAERLKGVDSTLKIQPAKLEDSAVYLCASSSMGDEAFFGQGTRLTVV.

This chain connects TRBV4-1 to TRBJ2-4, with D possibly TRBD2 on 6 matching bases. The V end lost 1 base, the J end lost 8 bases, and 21 bases lay between the germline ends. CDR1 MGHRA and CDR2 YSYEKL come from the germline V gene. The CDR3 is 17 amino acids. The CDR3 DNA follows: TGCGCCAGCAGCCAAGGGGAGGACCGACTGGGGGGATACATTCAGTACTTC. Residues: CASSQGEDRLGGYIQYF.

The chain recombines TRBV24-1 with TRBJ2-5; the match to TRBD2 covers 10 bases. J gave up 3 bases and V 6 bases, and 6 bases lay outside the gene matches. The CDR3 consists of 15 residues. Germline V gene data show CDR1 as KGHDR and CDR2 as SFDVKD. DNA of the CDR3: TGTGCCACCAGTCGGCTAGCGGGGGTAGAAGAGACCCAGTACTTC. This sequence encodes CATSRLAGVEETQYF.

The chain uses TRBV27 and TRBJ2-2; perhaps TRBD2 as D (6 bases). V was trimmed by 7 bases and J by 7 bases, leaving 16 bases between them. CDR3 length: 14 amino acids. Germline CDR1 and CDR2: MNHEY and SMNVEV (reference sequence). The CDR3 region has the DNA TGTGCCAGCACCTTTACGGGGGTGGTCGGGGAGCTGTTTTTT. It codes for CASTFTGVVGELFF.

CDR3 residues: CAISGSYNEQFF. For the CDR3, the DNA is TGTGCCATCTCAGGCTCCTACAATGAGCAGTTCTTC. V usage is TRBV10-3 and J usage is TRBJ2-1, with D unclear. The germline gives CDR1 ENHRY, CDR2 SYGVKD. The CDR3 runs 12 residues. Trimming took 8 bases from V and 0 from J, leaving 5 bases between them.

The V call is TRBV7-9, the J call TRBJ2-3, with D possibly matching TRBD2 (5 bases). The CDR3 loop spans 16 amino acids. Germline CDR1 is SEHNR and CDR2 is FQNEAQ (reference sequence). Trimming pared 0 bases from V and 1 base from J, leaving 11 bases between. This CDR3 reads CASSLARGGRTDTQYF. The CDR3 nucleotides are TGTGCCAGCAGCTTAGCGCGTGGCGGGCGCACAGATACGCAGTATTTT.